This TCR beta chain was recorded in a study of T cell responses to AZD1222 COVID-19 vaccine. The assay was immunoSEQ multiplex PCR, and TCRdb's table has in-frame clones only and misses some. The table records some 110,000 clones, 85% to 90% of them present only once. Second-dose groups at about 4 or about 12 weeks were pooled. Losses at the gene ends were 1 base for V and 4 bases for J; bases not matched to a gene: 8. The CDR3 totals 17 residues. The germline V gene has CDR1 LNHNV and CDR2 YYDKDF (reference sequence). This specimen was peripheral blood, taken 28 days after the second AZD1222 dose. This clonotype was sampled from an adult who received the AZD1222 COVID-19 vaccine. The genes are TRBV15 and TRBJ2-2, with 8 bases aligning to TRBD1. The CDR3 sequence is CATSRGTGQRGTGELFF. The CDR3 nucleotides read TGTGCCACCAGCAGAGGGACAGGGCAGAGGGGCACCGGGGAGCTGTTTTTT.